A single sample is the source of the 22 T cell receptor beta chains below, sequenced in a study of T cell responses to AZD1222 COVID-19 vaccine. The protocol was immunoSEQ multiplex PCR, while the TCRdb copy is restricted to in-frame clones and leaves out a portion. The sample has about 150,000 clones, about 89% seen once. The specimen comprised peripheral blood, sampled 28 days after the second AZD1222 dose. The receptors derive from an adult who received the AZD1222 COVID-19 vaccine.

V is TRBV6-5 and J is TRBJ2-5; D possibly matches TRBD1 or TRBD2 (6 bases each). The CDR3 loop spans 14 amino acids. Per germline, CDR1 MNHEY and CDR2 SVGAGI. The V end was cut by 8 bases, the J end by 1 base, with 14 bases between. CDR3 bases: TGTGCCAGCTCAAGAGGGGGACTCCAAGAGACCCAGTACTTC. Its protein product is CASSRGGLQETQYF.

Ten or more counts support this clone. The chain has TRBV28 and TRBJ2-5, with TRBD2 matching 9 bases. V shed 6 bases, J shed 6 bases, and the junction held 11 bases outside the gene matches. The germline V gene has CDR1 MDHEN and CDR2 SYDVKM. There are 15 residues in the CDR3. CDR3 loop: CASSPPSGMMKTQYF. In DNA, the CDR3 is TGTGCCAGCAGCCCTCCTAGCGGGATGATGAAGACCCAGTACTTC.

CDR3 residues: CASSIPSRDRANEQYF. In DNA, the CDR3 is TGTGCCAGTAGTATCCCATCCCGGGACAGGGCCAACGAGCAGTACTTC. The rearrangement links TRBV19 to TRBJ2-7, with 9 bases aligning to TRBD1. The CDR3 covers 16 residues. With V trimmed by 3 bases and J by 5 bases, 11 bases remained unmatched. Germline-derived CDR1 and CDR2 are LNHDA and SQIVND (reference sequence).

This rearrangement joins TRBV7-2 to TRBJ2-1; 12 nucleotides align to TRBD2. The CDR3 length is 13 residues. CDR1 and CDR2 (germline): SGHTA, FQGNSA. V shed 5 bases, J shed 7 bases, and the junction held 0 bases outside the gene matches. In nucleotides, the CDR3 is TGTGCCAGCAGCGGACTAGCGGGAAATGAGCAGTTCTTC. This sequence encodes CASSGLAGNEQFF.

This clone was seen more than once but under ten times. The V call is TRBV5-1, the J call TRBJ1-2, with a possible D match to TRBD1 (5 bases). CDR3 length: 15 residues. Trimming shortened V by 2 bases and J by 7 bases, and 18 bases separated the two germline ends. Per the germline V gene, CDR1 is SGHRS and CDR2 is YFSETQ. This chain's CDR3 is CASSFVRGLGSGYTF. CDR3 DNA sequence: TGCGCCAGCAGCTTTGTACGGGGCTTAGGGTCTGGCTACACCTTC.

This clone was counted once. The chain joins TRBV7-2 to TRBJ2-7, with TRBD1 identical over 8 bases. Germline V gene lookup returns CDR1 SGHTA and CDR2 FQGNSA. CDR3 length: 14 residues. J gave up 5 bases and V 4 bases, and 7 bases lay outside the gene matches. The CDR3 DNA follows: TGTGCCAGCAGCTCTCCGACAGGGGTCCACGAGCAGTACTTC. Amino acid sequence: CASSSPTGVHEQYF.

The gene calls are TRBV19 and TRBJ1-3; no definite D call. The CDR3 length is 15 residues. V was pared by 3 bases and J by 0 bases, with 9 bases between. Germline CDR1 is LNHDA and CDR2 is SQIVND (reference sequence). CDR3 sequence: CASSIRGYSGNTIYF. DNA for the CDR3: TGTGCCAGTAGTATTCGAGGCTACTCTGGAAACACCATATATTTT.

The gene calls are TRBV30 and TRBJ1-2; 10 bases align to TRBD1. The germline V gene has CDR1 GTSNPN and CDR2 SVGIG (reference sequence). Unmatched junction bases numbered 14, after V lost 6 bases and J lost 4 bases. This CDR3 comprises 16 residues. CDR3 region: CACPVRRTGGSYGYTF. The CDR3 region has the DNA TGTGCCTGCCCCGTTCGGCGGACAGGGGGTAGCTATGGCTACACCTTC.

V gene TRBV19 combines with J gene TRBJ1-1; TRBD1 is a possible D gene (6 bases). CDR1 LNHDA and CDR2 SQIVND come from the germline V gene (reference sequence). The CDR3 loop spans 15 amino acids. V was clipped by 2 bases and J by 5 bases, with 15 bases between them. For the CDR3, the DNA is TGTGCCAGTAGTATACTACCAGGGGTGCGGACTGAAGCTTTCTTT. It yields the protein CASSILPGVRTEAFF.

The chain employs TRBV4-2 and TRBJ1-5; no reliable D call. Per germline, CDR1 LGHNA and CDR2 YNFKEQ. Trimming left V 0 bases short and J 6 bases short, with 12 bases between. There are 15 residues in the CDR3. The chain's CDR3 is CASSQDNPGGQPQHF. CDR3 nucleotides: TGTGCCAGCAGCCAAGATAACCCAGGAGGTCAGCCCCAGCATTTT.

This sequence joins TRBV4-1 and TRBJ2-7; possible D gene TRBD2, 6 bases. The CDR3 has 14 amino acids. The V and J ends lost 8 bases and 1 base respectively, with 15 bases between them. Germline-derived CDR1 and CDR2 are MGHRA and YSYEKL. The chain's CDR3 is CASVSGERSYEQYF. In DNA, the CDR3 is TGCGCCAGCGTTTCGGGAGAGCGATCCTACGAGCAGTACTTC.

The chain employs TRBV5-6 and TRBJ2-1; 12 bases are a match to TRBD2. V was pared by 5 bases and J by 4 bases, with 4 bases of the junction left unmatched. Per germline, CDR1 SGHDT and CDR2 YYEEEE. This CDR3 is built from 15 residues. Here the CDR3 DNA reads TGTGCCAGCAGGTTCCTAGCGGGAGGGTACAATGAGCAGTTCTTC. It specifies CASRFLAGGYNEQFF. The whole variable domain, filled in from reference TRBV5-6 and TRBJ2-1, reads DAGVTQSPTHLIKTRGQQVTLRCSPKSGHDTVSWYQQALGQGPQFIFQYYEEEERQRGNFPDRFSGHQFPNYSSELNVNALLLGDSALYLCASRFLAGGYNEQFFGPGTRLTVL.

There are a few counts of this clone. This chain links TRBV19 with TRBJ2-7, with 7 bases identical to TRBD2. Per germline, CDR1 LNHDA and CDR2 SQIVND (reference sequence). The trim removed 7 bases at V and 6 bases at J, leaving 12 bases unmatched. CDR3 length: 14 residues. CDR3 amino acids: CASTSGGSQSEQYF. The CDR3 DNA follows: TGTGCCAGTACCTCGGGCGGGAGCCAAAGCGAGCAGTACTTC.

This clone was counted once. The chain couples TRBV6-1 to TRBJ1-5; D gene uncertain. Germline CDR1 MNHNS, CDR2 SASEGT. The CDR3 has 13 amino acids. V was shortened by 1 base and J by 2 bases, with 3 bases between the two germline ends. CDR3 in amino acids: CASSEVGNQPQHF. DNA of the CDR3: TGTGCCAGCAGTGAAGTGGGCAATCAGCCCCAGCATTTT.

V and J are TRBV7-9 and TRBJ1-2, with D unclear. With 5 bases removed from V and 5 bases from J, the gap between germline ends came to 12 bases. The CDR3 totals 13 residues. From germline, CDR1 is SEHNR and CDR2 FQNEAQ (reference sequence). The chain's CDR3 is CASSPPQAYGYTF. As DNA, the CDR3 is TGTGCCAGCAGCCCCCCGCAGGCTTATGGCTACACCTTC.

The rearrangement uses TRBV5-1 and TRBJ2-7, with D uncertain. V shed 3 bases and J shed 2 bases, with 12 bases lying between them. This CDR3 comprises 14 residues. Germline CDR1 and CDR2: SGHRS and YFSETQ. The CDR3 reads CASSSRQRAYEQYF. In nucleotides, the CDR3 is TGCGCCAGCAGCTCCCGTCAACGGGCCTACGAGCAGTACTTC.

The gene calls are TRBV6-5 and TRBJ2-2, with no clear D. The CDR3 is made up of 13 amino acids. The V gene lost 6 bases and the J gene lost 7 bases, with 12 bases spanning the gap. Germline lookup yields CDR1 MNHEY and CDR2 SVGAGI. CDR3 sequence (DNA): TGTGCCAGCAGAATCAACTGGAACGGGGAGCTGTTTTTT. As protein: CASRINWNGELFF.

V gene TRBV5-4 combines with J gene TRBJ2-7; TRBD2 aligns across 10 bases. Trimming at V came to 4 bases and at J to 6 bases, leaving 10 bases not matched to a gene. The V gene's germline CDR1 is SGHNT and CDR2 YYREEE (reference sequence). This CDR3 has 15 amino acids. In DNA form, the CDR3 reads TGTGCCAGCAGCCTTGCCGGACTAGCGGCGGGCGAGCAGTACTTC. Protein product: CASSLAGLAAGEQYF.

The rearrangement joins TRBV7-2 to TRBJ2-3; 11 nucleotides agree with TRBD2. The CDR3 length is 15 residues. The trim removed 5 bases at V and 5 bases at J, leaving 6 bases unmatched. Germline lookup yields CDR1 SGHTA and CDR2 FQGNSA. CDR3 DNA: TGTGCCAGCAGCGTTAGCGGGAGGGCCGAAGATACGCAGTATTTT. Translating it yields CASSVSGRAEDTQYF.

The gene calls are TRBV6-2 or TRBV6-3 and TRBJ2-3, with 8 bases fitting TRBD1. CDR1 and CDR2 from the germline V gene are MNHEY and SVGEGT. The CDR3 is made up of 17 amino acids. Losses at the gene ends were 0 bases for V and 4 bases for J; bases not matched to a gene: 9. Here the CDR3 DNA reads TGTGCCAGCAGTTACTCCGGCAGGGGGCGCATCTCAGATACGCAGTATTTT. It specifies CASSYSGRGRISDTQYF.

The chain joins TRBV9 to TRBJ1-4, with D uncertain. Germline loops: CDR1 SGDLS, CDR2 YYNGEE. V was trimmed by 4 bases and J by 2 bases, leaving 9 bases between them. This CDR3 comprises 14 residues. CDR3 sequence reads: CASSPLGTNEKLFF. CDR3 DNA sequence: TGTGCCAGCAGCCCCCTGGGGACTAATGAAAAACTGTTTTTT.

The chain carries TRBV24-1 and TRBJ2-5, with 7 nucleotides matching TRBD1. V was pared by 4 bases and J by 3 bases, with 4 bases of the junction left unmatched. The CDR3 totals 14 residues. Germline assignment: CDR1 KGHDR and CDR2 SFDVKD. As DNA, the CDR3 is TGTGCCACCAGTGACCCTACAGGGGAAGAGACCCAGTACTTC. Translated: CATSDPTGEETQYF.